The sequence of this T cell receptor beta chain was determined in a study of technical replicates of blood from a few donors. TCRdb's copy holds only in-frame clones and misses some; the assay was immunoSEQ multiplex PCR. Among more than 65,000 clones, roughly 94% were seen once, and the ten largest hold approximately 0.25%. J lost 5 bases, V lost 3 bases, and 3 bases had no gene match. Germline values: CDR1 SGHRS, CDR2 YFSETQ. The CDR3 extends over 14 amino acids. This clonotype was sampled from a human donor in good health. Sequenced: T cells isolated from PBMCs. The chain couples TRBV5-1 to TRBJ2-7, with 12 nucleotides matching TRBD1. The CDR3 loop reads CASSWGQGADEQYF. Here the CDR3 DNA reads TGCGCCAGCAGCTGGGGACAGGGGGCAGACGAGCAGTACTTC.